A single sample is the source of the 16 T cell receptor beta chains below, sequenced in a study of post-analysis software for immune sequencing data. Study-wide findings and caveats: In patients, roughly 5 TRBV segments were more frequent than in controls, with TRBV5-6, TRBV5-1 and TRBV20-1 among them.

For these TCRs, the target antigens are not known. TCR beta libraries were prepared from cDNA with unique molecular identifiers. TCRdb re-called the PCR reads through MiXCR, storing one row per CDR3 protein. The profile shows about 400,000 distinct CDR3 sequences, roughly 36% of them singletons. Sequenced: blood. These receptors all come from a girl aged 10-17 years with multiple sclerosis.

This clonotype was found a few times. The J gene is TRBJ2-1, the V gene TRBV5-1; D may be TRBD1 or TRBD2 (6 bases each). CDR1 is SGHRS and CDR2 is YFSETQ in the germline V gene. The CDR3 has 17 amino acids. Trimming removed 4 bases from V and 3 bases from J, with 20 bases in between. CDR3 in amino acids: CASSIREGGGGYNEQFF. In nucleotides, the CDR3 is TGCGCCAGCAGCATCCGTGAGGGGGGTGGTGGCTACAATGAGCAGTTCTTC.

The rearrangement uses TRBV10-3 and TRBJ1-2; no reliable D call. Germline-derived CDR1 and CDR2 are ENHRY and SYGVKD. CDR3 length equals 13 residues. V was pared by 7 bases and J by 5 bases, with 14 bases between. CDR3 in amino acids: CAITPEGGYGYTF. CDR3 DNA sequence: TGTGCCATCACCCCCGAGGGCGGTTATGGCTACACCTTC.

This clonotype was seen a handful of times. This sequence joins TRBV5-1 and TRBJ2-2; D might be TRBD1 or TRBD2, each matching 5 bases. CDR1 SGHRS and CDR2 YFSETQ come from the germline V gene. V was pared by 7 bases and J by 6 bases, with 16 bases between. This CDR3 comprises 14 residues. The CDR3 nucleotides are TGCGCCAGCCGTTGGGGGACCGGTCCCGGGGAGCTGTTTTTT. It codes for CASRWGTGPGELFF.

CDR3 region: CAISDVDGTDTQYF. CDR3 bases: TGTGCCATCAGCGACGTCGACGGCACAGATACGCAGTATTTT. This sequence joins TRBV10-3 and TRBJ2-3; D is undetermined. Between the trimmed V and J ends, which lost 6 bases and 1 base, there was a span of 11 bases. The CDR3 is 14 amino acids. Germline-derived CDR1 and CDR2 are ENHRY and SYGVKD.

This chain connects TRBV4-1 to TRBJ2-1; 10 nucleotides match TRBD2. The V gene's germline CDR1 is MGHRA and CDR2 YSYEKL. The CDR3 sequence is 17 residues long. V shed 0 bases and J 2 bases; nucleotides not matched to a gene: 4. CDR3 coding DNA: TGCGCCAGCAGCCAAGATAAAAGCGGGGGGGCCTACAATGAGCAGTTCTTC. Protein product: CASSQDKSGGAYNEQFF.

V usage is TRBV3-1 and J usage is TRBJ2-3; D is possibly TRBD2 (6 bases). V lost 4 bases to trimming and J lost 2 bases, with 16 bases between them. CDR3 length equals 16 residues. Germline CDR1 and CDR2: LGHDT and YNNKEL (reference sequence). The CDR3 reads CASSRAPGLFTDTQYF. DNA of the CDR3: TGTGCCAGCAGCCGCGCTCCGGGACTTTTCACAGATACGCAGTATTTT.

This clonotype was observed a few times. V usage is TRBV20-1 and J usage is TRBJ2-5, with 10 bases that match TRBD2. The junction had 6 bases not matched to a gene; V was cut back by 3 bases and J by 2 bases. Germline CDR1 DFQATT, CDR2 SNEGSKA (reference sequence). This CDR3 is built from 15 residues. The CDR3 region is CSASQLAGDQETQYF. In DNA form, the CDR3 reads TGCAGTGCTAGCCAGCTAGCGGGGGATCAAGAGACCCAGTACTTC.

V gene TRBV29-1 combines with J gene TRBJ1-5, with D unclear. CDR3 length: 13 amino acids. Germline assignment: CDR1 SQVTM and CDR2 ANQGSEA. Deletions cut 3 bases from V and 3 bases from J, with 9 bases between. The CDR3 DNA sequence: TGCAGCGTTGATGGGCAGCTCAATCAGCCCCAGCATTTT. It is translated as CSVDGQLNQPQHF.

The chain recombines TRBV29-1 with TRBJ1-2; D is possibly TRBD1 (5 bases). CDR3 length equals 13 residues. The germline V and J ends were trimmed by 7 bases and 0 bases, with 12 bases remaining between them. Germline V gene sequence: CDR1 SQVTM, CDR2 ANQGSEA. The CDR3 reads CSARDGSNYGYTF. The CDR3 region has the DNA TGCAGCGCCCGGGACGGGTCTAACTATGGCTACACCTTC.

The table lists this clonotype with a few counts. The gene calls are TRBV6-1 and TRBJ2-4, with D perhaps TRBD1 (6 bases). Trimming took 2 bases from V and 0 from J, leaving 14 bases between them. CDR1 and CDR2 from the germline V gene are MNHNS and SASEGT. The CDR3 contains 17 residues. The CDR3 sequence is CASSETGQTIAKNIQYF. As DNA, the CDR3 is TGTGCCAGCAGTGAAACAGGGCAAACCATAGCCAAAAACATTCAGTACTTC.

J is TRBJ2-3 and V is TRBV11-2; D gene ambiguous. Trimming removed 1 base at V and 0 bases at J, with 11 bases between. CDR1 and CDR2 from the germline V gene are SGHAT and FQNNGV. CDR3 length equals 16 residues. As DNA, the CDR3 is TGTGCCAGCAGCTTAGGTCGGGCAGGAAGCACAGATACGCAGTATTTT. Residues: CASSLGRAGSTDTQYF.

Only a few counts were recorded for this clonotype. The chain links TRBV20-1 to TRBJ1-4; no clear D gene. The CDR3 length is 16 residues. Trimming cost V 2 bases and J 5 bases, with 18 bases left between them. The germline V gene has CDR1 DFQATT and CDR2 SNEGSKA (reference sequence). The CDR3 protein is CSARPPGDGTNEKLFF. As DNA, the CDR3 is TGCAGTGCTAGACCACCCGGTGATGGAACGAATGAAAAACTGTTTTTT.

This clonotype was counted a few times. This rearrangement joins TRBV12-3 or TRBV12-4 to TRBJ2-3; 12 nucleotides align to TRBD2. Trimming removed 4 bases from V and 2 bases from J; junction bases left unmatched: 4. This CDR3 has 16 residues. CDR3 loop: CASSYWTSGDTDTQYF. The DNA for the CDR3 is TGTGCCAGCAGTTACTGGACTAGCGGGGACACAGATACGCAGTATTTT.

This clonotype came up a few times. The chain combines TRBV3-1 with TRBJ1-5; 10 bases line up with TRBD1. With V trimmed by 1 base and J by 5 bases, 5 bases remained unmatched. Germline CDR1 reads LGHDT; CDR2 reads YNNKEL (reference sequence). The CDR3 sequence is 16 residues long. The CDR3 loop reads CASSQGVGTGDQPQHF. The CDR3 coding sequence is TGTGCCAGCAGCCAAGGGGTGGGGACAGGGGATCAGCCCCAGCATTTT.

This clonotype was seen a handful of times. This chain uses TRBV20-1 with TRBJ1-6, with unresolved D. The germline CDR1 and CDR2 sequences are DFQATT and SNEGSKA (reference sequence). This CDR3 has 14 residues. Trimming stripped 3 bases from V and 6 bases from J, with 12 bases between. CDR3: CSASVLDGNSPLHF. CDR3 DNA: TGCAGTGCTAGCGTCCTGGATGGTAATTCACCCCTCCACTTT.

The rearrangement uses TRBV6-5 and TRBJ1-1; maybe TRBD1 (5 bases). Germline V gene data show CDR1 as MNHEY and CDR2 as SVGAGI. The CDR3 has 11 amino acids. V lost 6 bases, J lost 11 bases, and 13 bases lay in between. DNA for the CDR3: TGTGCCAGCAGCCAGGGACTTGAGGCTTTCTTT. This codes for CASSQGLEAFF.